The clone carrying this TCR beta chain appeared many times. No antigen is known for it. The source of the sample is a study of regulatory T cells in long-lasting Graves disease. Whole-study context: Newly diagnosed Graves' patients had taken antithyroid drugs under 3 months.

Arm-PCR of CDR3 regions and iRepertoire HTBI primers were used to build TCR beta libraries. MiXCR was run by TCRdb on the multiplex PCR reads, yielding one entry per CDR3 protein. The data show roughly 420,000 distinct CDR3 sequences, around 15% seen once. The study, taken as a whole, reports: Favored usage of TRBV28, TRBJ1-2 and TRBJ2-5 was recorded in persistent disease. Persistent Graves' patients had lower TCR diversity than newly diagnosed ones.

Trimming cost V 0 bases and J 5 bases, with 7 bases left between them. The CDR3 is 13 amino acids. Per the germline V gene, CDR1 is SGHRS and CDR2 is YFSETQ. Sample time point: newly diagnosed GD, antithyroid drugs for less than 3 months. From RNA extracted from PBMCs, the TCR library was made. The genes are TRBV5-1 and TRBJ2-3; D is possibly TRBD2 (5 bases). This TCR was recovered from a female donor with Graves disease. This sample comprised peripheral blood mononuclear cells (PBMCs), obtained at new diagnosis, from a patient treated with antithyroid drugs. In DNA, the CDR3 is TGCGCCAGCAGCTTGGACGGAGGAGATACGCAGTATTTT. Translating gives CASSLDGGDTQYF.